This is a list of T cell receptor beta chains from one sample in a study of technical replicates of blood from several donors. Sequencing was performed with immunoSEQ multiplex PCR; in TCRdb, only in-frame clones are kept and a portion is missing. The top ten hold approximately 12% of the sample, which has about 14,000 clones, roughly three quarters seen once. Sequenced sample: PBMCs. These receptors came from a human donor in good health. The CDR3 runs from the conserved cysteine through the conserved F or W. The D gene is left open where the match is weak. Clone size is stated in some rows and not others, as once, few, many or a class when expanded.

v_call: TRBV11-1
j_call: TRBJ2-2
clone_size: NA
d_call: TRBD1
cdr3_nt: TGTGCCAGCAGCCCTATAACAGGGGGCTTTGGCACCGGGGAGCTGTTTTTT
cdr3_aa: CASSPITGGFGTGELFF

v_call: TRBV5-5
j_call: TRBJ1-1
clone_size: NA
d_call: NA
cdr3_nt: TGTGCCAGCAGCTTGGGAAGGGAGACTGAAGCTTTCTTT
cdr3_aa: CASSLGRETEAFF

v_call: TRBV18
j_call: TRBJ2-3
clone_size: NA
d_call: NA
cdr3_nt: TGTGCCAGCTCACCACCCTTGGCTAGCGACACAGATACGCAGTATTTT
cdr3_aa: CASSPPLASDTDTQYF

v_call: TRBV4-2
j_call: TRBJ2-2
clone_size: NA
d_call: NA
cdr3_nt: TGTGCCAGCAGCCAAGATTTCCGGAACACCGGGGAGCTGTTTTTT
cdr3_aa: CASSQDFRNTGELFF

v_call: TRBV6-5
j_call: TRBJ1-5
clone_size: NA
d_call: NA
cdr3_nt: TGTGCCAGCAGCTCTGACAGCCAAAGGTATCAGCCCCAGCATTTT
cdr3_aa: CASSSDSQRYQPQHF

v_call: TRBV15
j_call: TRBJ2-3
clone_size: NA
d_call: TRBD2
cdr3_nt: TGTGCCACCAGCAGGGATCTAGCGGGAGGGCCGGGAGATACGCAGTATTTT
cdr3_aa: CATSRDLAGGPGDTQYF

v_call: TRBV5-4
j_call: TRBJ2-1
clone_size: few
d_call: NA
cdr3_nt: TGTGCCAGCAGCTGGAGTAGAGGGGGCAATGAGCAGTTCTTC
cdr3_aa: CASSWSRGGNEQFF

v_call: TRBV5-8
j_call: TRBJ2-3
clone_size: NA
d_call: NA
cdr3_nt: TGTGCCAGCAGCTTGATTATCGGTAGCACAGATACGCAGTATTTT
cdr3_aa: CASSLIIGSTDTQYF

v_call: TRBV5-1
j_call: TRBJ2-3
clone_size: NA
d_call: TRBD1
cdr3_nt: TGCGCCAGCAGCTCACGGACAGGGGGCGCAGATACGCAGTATTTT
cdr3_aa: CASSSRTGGADTQYF

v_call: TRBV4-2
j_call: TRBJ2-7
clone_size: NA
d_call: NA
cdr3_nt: TGTGCCAGCAGCCAGGCCGGGACTGAATCCTACGAGCAGTACTTC
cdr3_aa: CASSQAGTESYEQYF

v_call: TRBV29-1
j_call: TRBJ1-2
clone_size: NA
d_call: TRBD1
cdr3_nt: TGCAGCGTTGAAGATCCGCAGGGGGGTGGCTACACCTTC
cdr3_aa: CSVEDPQGGGYTF

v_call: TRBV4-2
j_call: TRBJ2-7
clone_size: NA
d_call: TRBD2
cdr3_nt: TGTGCCAGCAGCCAGATGGGACTAGCTGACGCCTACGAGCAGTACTTC
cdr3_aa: CASSQMGLADAYEQYF

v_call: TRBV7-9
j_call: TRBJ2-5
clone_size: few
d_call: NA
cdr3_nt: TGTGCCAGCAGCTTAGCCAGGGGTCAAGAGACCCAGTACTTC
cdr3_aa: CASSLARGQETQYF

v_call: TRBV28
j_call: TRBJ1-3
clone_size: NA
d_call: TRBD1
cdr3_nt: TGTGCCAGCAGCTACCCGACAACAAGGACAGGGGGCGAAGTAAGCGGAAACACCATATATTTT
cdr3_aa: CASSYPTTRTGGEVSGNTIYF

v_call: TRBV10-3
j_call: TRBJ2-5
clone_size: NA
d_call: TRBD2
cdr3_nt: TGTGCCATCAGCGGGACTAAAGAGACCCAGTACTTC
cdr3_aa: CAISGTKETQYF

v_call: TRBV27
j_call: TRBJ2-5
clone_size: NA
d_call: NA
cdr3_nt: TGTGCCAGCAGTTGGGGGCGCGGGGAGACCCAGTACTTC
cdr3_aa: CASSWGRGETQYF

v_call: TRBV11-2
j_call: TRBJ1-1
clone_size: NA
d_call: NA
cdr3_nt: TGTGCCAGCAGCTTGGGCCCGAATTTAAACACTGAAGCTTTCTTT
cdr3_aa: CASSLGPNLNTEAFF

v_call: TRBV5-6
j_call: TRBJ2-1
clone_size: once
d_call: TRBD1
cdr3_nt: TGTGCCAGCAGCCCATCCCGGGACAGGGTATACAATGAGCAGTTCTTC
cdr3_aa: CASSPSRDRVYNEQFF

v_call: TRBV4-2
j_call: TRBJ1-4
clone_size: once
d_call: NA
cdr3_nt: TGTGCCAGCAGCCGACTAGTGGACGCGGAAGTTGAAAAACTGTTTTTT
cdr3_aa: CASSRLVDAEVEKLFF

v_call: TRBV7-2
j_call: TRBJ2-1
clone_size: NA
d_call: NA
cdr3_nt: TGTGCCAGCAGCTTCAGCGGCCAAGAGCAGTTCTTC
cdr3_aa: CASSFSGQEQFF

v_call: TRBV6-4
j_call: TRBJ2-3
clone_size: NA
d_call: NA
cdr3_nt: TGTGCCAGCGCGGCTGGGGGCGAGGAGTTTACGCAGTATTTT
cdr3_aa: CASAAGGEEFTQYF

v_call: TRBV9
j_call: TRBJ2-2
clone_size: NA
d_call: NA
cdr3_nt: TGTGCCAGCAGCGTAGCTAGCGTGGACGGGGAGCTGTTTTTT
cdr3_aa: CASSVASVDGELFF

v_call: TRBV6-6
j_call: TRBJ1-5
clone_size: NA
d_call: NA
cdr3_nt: TGTGCCAGCAGTTACGGGTCCGGGGGAAATCAGCCCCAGCATTTT
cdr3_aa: CASSYGSGGNQPQHF

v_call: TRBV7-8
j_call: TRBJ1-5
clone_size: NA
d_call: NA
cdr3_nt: TGTGCCAGCAGCCAGGGACAACATCAGCCCCAGCATTTT
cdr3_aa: CASSQGQHQPQHF

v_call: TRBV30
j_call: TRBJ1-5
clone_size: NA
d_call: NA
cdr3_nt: TGTGCCTGGAGTGAAGGGGGACATCTGACTCAGCCCCAGCATTTT
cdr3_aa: CAWSEGGHLTQPQHF

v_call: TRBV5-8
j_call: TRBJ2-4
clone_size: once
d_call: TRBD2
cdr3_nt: TGTGCCAGCAGGATGAGCGGGACCAAAAACATTCAGTACTTC
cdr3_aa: CASRMSGTKNIQYF

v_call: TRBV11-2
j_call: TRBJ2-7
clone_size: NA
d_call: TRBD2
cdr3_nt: TGTGCCAGCAGCCTAGCGGGAGCGAAGTACGAGCAGTACTTC
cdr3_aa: CASSLAGAKYEQYF

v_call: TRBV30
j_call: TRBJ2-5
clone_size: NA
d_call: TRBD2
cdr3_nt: TGTGCCTGGAGTGTAGATGCTAGCGGGAGGGCGGGGGCCCAAGAGACCCAGTACTTC
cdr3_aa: CAWSVDASGRAGAQETQYF

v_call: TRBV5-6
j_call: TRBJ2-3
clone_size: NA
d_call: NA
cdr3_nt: TGTGCCAGCAGCTTTCAAGAGGGTACGCAGTATTTT
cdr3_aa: CASSFQEGTQYF

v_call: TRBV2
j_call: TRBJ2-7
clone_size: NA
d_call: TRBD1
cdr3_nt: TGTGCCAGCGCGGGACAGGGGCCCTACGAGCAGTACTTC
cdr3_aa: CASAGQGPYEQYF

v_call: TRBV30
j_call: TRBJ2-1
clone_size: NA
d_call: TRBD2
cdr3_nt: TGTGCCTGGAGTTCTCCGCTAGCGGGAGGGAGCGATGAGCAGTTCTTC
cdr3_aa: CAWSSPLAGGSDEQFF

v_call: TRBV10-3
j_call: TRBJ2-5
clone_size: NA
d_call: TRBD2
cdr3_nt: TGTGCCATCAGTGAGGCGGGAGGTGAATTAGAGACCCAGTACTTC
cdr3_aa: CAISEAGGELETQYF

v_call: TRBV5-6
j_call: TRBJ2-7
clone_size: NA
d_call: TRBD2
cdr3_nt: TGTGCCAGCAGCCCTGTTGGGACTAGTCGCTCCGAGCAGTACTTC
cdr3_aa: CASSPVGTSRSEQYF

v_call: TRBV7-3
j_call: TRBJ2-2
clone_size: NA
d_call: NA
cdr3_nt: TGTGCCAGCAGCAGGGGTGGAACCGGGGAGCTGTTTTTT
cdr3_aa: CASSRGGTGELFF

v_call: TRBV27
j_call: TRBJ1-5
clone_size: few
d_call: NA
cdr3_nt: TGTGCCAGCAGTTCGGGGGTGGTGGAGCCCCAGCATTTT
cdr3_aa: CASSSGVVEPQHF

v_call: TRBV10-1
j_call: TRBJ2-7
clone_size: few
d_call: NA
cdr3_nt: TGCGCCAGCAGTGAGGGGGAAGGGGTCCACCCATACGAGCAGTACTTC
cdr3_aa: CASSEGEGVHPYEQYF

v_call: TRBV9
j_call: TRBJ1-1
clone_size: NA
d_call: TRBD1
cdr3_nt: TGTGCCAGCAGCGCCGGACAGGGGACGGGTGAAGCTTTCTTT
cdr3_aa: CASSAGQGTGEAFF

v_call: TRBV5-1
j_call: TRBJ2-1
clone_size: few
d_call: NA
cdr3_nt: TGCGCCAGCAGCTTGGGACTAGACCCCTACAATGAGCAGTTCTTC
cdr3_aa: CASSLGLDPYNEQFF

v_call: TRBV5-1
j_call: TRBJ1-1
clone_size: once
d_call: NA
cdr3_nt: TGCGCCAGCAGCGACGGAGTAAGGATAAACACTGAAGCTTTCTTT
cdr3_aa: CASSDGVRINTEAFF

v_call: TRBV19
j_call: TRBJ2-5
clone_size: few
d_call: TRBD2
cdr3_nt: TGTGCCAGTAGTATAGACCCAGCGGGAGGGGTCCAGACCCAGTACTTC
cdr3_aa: CASSIDPAGGVQTQYF

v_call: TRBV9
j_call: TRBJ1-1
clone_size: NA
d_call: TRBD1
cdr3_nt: TGTGCCAGCAGCGTCCGCAGCGGGACAGGGGGTGAAGCTTTCTTT
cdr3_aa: CASSVRSGTGGEAFF

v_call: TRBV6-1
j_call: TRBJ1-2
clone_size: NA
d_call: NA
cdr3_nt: TGTGCCAGCAGTGAATCCCCCAGATTTTCCATCTACACCTTC
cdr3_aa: CASSESPRFSIYTF

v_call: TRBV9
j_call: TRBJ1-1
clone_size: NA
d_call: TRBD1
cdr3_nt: TGTGCCAGCAGCATGAGGACAGGGAACACTGAAGCTTTCTTT
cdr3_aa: CASSMRTGNTEAFF

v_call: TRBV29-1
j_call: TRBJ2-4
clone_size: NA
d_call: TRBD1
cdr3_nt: TGCAGCGTTGAGGTGACAGGGGGGTACATTCAGTACTTC
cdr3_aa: CSVEVTGGYIQYF